The 10 T cell receptor beta chains listed next were all sequenced from one sample in a study of CD8+ T cells in alopecia areata. TCR sequencing used cDNA made by reverse transcription of extracted RNA. Libraries were prepared by immunoSEQ multiplex PCR; TCRdb keeps only in-frame clonotypes and omits some of them. The sample records around 80,000 clones, around 54% being singletons. Sequenced: NKG2D-high CD8+ T cells sorted from blood. These TCRs come from a human donor with alopecia areata.

This chain joins TRBV27 and TRBJ2-3; possibly TRBD1 for D (6 bases). Germline CDR1 and CDR2: MNHEY and SMNVEV (reference sequence). The CDR3 runs 14 residues. The V and J ends lost 5 bases and 2 bases respectively, with 11 bases between them. CDR3 in DNA: TGTGCCAGCAGTCTCACAGGGTACACAGATACGCAGTATTTT. Translated, it gives CASSLTGYTDTQYF.

This chain uses TRBV27 with TRBJ2-1; D is perhaps TRBD1 or TRBD2 (6 bases each). The CDR3 has 11 residues. V shed 10 bases and J shed 8 bases, with 12 bases lying between them. CDR1 is MNHEY, CDR2 SMNVEV, per germline (reference sequence). CDR3 amino acids: CATLRGDEQFF. The CDR3 DNA reads TGTGCCACCCTAAGGGGGGATGAGCAGTTCTTC.

The gene calls are TRBV27 and TRBJ2-3; D gene unclear. CDR3 length: 13 residues. CDR1 and CDR2 (germline): MNHEY, SMNVEV (reference sequence). V was pared by 6 bases and J by 6 bases, with 13 bases between. CDR3 sequence reads: CASSPFSVDTQYF. The CDR3 DNA follows: TGTGCCAGCAGCCCCTTCAGCGTGGATACGCAGTATTTT.

This chain uses TRBV29-1 with TRBJ1-4; no firm D call. The CDR3 spans 13 residues. Germline V CDR1 and CDR2: SQVTM, ANQGSEA. V lost 5 bases and J 7 bases, leaving 14 bases between the germline ends. Here the CDR3 DNA reads TGCAGCGTTCAAGCAGGCTATGCTGAAAAACTGTTTTTT. Translation: CSVQAGYAEKLFF.

This clone was found a few times. This chain connects TRBV30 to TRBJ2-1; no clear D. Germline loops: CDR1 GTSNPN, CDR2 SVGIG (reference sequence). The CDR3 loop spans 11 amino acids. The V end lost 2 bases, the J end lost 6 bases, and 5 bases lay between the germline ends. The CDR3 nucleotides read TGTGCCTGGAGTCCAGGCAATGAGCAGTTCTTC. It specifies CAWSPGNEQFF.

The chain combines TRBV21-1 with TRBJ2-7; the table's D gene call, TRBD2, was not cross checked with the DNA. TRBV21-1 is termed a pseudogene. This CDR3 has 8 residues. CDR3: CASSKVPV. DNA for the CDR3: TGTGCCAGCAGCAAAGTCCCTGTC.

CDR3 sequence (DNA): TGTGCCACCCGTGGGCGGAATCAGCCCCAGCATTTT. It is translated as CATRGRNQPQHF. This chain links TRBV27 with TRBJ1-5; D not resolved. V lost 10 bases and J 4 bases, leaving 11 bases between the germline ends. CDR1 and CDR2 (germline): MNHEY, SMNVEV (reference sequence). The CDR3 is made up of 12 amino acids.

J is TRBJ1-1 and V is TRBV28, with D uncertain. CDR1 is MDHEN, CDR2 SYDVKM, per germline. CDR3 size: 13 residues. Trimming removed 5 bases from V and 6 bases from J, with 13 bases in between. CDR3 amino acids: CASSPPGGAEAFF. For the CDR3, the DNA is TGTGCCAGCAGTCCACCTGGCGGGGCTGAAGCTTTCTTT.

This clone was counted a few times. The chain couples TRBV19 to TRBJ2-1; TRBD1 matches at 7 bases. The CDR3 consists of 14 residues. Looked up from germline, CDR1 is LNHDA and CDR2 is SQIVND (reference sequence). The V and J ends lost 1 base and 8 bases, in that order; junction bases with no gene match: 5. CDR3 bases: TGTGCCAGTAGTATAGGGACAGGTGTGTATGAGCAGTTCTTC. Its protein product is CASSIGTGVYEQFF.

This CDR3 is CSVEPHRGGHYGYTF. The CDR3 nucleotides read TGCAGCGTTGAACCCCACAGGGGAGGGCACTATGGCTACACCTTC. The chain has TRBV29-1 and TRBJ1-2; TRBD1 matches 7 bases. J was trimmed by 3 bases and V by 2 bases; bases with no gene match: 9. Germline CDR1 and CDR2: SQVTM and ANQGSEA. The CDR3 runs 15 residues.